This T cell receptor beta chain derives from a study of shared clonotypes between healthy human individuals. Notes on the study in general: Rarefaction gave evidence that sorted-subset sequencing remained incomplete despite large depth.

Division of CD4+ cells produced a CD45RA+ naive subset and a CD45RA-negative memory subset. For this clone: The antigen is unknown.

In the original workflow: ImmunoSEQ supplied junction-only sequences lacking quality scores, so filtering was different. The method was immunoSEQ multiplex PCR; TCRdb's version includes in-frame clones alone and lacks a portion of them. The V and J calls and clone size are taken from that table; D and trimming were inferred from the DNA. The sample records 950,000 to 1,200,000 clones, 60% to 80% being singletons. The germline V gene encodes CDR1 MDHEN and CDR2 SYDVKM. CDR3 size: 16 residues. V lost 6 bases, J lost 5 bases, and 19 bases lay in between. The chain uses TRBV28 and TRBJ1-4; TRBD1 is a possible D gene (6 bases). The sequence derives from a man aged 18 to 30 in good health. Some clones in this sample may be carry-over from other donors' samples. Sequencing was carried out using memory CD4+ T cells from PBMCs. The subset here: CD45RA-negative fraction. The CDR3 reads CASRPLGFGGNEKLFF. The CDR3 region has the DNA TGTGCCAGCAGGCCCCTAGGGTTCGGGGGCAATGAAAAACTGTTTTTT.